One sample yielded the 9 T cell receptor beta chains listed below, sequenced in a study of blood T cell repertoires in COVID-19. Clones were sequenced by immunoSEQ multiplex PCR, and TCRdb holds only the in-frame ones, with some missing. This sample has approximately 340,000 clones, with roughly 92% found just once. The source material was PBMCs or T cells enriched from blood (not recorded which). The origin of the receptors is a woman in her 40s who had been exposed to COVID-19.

The CDR3 sequence is CASSLTQTGGTQYF. The DNA of the CDR3 is TGTGCCAGCAGCTTAACCCAGACCGGAGGTACGCAGTATTTT. V gene TRBV7-2 combines with J gene TRBJ2-3, with D maybe TRBD2 (5 bases). Germline V gene lookup returns CDR1 SGHTA and CDR2 FQGNSA. CDR3 length: 14 amino acids. V lost 2 bases, J lost 8 bases, and 14 bases lay in between.

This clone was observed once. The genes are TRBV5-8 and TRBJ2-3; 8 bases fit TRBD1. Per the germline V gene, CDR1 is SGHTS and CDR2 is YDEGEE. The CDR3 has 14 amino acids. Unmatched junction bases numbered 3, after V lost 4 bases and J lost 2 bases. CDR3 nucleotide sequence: TGTGCCAGCAGCCGGACAGGGACCACAGATACGCAGTATTTT. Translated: CASSRTGTTDTQYF.

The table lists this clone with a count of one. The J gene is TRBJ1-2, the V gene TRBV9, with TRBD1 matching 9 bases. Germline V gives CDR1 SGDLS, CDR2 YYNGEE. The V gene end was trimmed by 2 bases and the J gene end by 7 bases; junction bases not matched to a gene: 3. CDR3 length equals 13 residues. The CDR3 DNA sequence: TGTGCCAGCAGCGTGACGACAGGGGGTGGCTACACCTTC. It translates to CASSVTTGGGYTF.

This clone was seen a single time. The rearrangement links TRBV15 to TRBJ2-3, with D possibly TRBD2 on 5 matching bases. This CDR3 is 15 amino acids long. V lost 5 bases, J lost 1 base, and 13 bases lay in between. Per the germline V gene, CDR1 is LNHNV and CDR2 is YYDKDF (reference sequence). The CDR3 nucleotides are TGTGCCACCAGCGACGACGTGCGGGGCACAGATACGCAGTATTTT. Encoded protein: CATSDDVRGTDTQYF. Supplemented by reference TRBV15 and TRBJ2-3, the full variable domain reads DAMVIQNPRYQVTQFGKPVTLSCSQTLNHNVMYWYQQKSSQAPKLLFHYYDKDFNNEADTPDNFQSRRPNTSFCFLDIRSPGLGDTAMYLCATSDDVRGTDTQYFGPGTRLTVL.

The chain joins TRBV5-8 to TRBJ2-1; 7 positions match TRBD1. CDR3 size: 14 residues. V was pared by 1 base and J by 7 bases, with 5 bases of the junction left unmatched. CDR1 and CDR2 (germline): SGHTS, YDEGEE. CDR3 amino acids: CASSLRTGVNEQFF. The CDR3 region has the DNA TGTGCCAGCAGCTTGCGCACAGGGGTTAATGAGCAGTTCTTC. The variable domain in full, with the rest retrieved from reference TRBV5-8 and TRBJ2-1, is EAGVTQSPTHLIKTRGQQATLRCSPISGHTSVYWYQQALGLGLQFLLWYDEGEERNRGNFPPRFSGRQFPNYSSELNVNALELEDSALYLCASSLRTGVNEQFFGPGTRLTVL.

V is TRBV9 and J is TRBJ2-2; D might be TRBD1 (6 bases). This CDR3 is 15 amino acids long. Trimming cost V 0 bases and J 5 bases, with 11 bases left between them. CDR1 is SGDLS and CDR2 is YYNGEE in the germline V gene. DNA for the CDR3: TGTGCCAGCAGCGTAGGGTCCAGGGGTACCGGGGAGCTGTTTTTT. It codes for CASSVGSRGTGELFF.

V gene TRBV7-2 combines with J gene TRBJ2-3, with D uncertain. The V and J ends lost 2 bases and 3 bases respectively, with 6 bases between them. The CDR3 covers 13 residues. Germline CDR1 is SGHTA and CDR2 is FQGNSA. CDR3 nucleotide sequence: TGTGCCAGCAGCTTATCCGTGACAGATACGCAGTATTTT. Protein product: CASSLSVTDTQYF. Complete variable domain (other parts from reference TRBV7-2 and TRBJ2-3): GAGVSQSPSNKVTEKGKDVELRCDPISGHTALYWYRQSLGQGLEFLIYFQGNSAPDKSGLPSDRFSAERTGGSVSTLTIQRTQQEDSAVYLCASSLSVTDTQYFGPGTRLTVL.

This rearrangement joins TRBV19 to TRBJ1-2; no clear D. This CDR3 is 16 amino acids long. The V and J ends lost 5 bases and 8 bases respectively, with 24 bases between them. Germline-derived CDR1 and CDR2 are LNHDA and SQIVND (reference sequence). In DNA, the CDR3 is TGTGCCAGTAGTGTGCCCTCTCGAGGGAGGGATCGCGGCTACACCTTC. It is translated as CASSVPSRGRDRGYTF.

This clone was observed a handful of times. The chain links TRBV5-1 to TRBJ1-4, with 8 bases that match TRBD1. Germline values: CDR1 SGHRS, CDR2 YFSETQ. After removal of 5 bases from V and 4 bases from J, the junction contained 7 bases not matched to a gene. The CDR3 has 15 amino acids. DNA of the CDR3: TGCGCCAGCAGTCTTGGGACAGGTGGTAATGAAAAACTGTTTTTT. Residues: CASSLGTGGNEKLFF.